This is a list of T cell receptor beta chains from one sample in a study of shared clonotypes between healthy human individuals. Assay used: immunoSEQ multiplex PCR; TCRdb lists only in-frame clones, some missing. The sample lists a few million clones; about 92% were seen once. The sequenced material came from naive CD4+ T cells sorted from blood. The receptors here all came from a young man in good health. Both conserved end residues are part of each CDR3. Each record gives: J gene, clone size, V gene, D gene, CDR3 DNA, CDR3 protein. A D gene is named only where the DNA matches it firmly. The size of a clone is reported for some rows only, either as once, few or many, or as a class for expanded clones.

>TRBJ2-5|NA|TRBV7-3|NA
TGTGCCAGCAGTTCTGGGCCCGCAGGGGTAGGAGAGACCCAGTACTTC
CASSSGPAGVGETQYF
>TRBJ2-3|NA|TRBV4-3|NA
TGCGCCAGCAGCCAAGATTGGCAGGATTTCACAGATACGCAGTATTTT
CASSQDWQDFTDTQYF
>TRBJ2-7|NA|TRBV7-9|NA
TGTGCCAGCAGCTTTAAGGGTCCCTCCTACGAGCAGTACTTC
CASSFKGPSYEQYF
>TRBJ2-3|NA|TRBV5-4|NA
TGTGCCACCAGCCCGGGGGACCCCACAGATACGCAGTATTTT
CATSPGDPTDTQYF
>TRBJ2-5|NA|TRBV19|NA
TGTGCCAGTAGTATTATAGCGAAAGAGACCCAGTACTTC
CASSIIAKETQYF
>TRBJ1-1|NA|TRBV19|NA
TGTGCCAGTAGTGCCGAAGACATTGGAGGGACTGAAGCTTTCTTT
CASSAEDIGGTEAFF
>TRBJ1-1|few|TRBV29-1|NA
TGCAGCGCCCGACAGGTCACGAACACTGAAGCTTTCTTT
CSARQVTNTEAFF
>TRBJ2-2|NA|TRBV19|NA
TGTGCCAGTACCCCCCCCGGGGCCACCGGGGAGCTGTTTTTT
CASTPPGATGELFF
>TRBJ1-2|few|TRBV7-9|NA
TGTGCCAGCAGCTTAGGGTCTGCTGGAGGCTACACCTTC
CASSLGSAGGYTF
>TRBJ1-2|NA|TRBV10-3|TRBD1
TGTGCCATCAGTACAGGGGGCGCCACCTATGGCTACACCTTC
CAISTGGATYGYTF
>TRBJ2-3|once|TRBV5-6|NA
TGTGCCAGCAGCTTTACCACAGATACGCAGTATTTT
CASSFTTDTQYF
>TRBJ2-1|NA|TRBV29-1|NA
TGCAGCGTTTTCCCTTCGGGGCCCTTCTACAATGAGCAGTTCTTC
CSVFPSGPFYNEQFF
>TRBJ2-7|NA|TRBV7-2|NA
TGTGCCAGCAGTTACCAGGGATACGAGCAGTACTTC
CASSYQGYEQYF
>TRBJ1-5|few|TRBV20-1|NA
TGCAGTGCTAGTTTCGGTCAGCCCCAGCATTTT
CSASFGQPQHF
>TRBJ2-7|NA|TRBV4-3|TRBD2
TGCGCCAGCAGCCAAGGGGCAGCGGGAGCCCCCTCCTACGAGCAGTACTTC
CASSQGAAGAPSYEQYF
>TRBJ1-2|NA|TRBV10-1|NA
TGCGCCAGCAGTGAGCACGGGGGCCTCTCCCCTAACTATGGCTACACCTTC
CASSEHGGLSPNYGYTF
>TRBJ2-2|NA|TRBV6-4|TRBD2
TGTGCCAGCAGTTCTTTAGCGGGGACGAACACCGGGGAGCTGTTTTTT
CASSSLAGTNTGELFF
>TRBJ1-1|NA|TRBV28|NA
TGTGCCAGCAGTACGGGACACCTGAACACTGAAGCTTTCTTT
CASSTGHLNTEAFF
>TRBJ1-6|NA|TRBV2|NA
TGTGCCAGCAGTGAAGGAGGGGTGGAGAATTCACCCCTCCACTTT
CASSEGGVENSPLHF
>TRBJ1-1|few|TRBV7-9|NA
TGTGCCAGCAGCCCGACCGAGGGGAACACTGAAGCTTTCTTT
CASSPTEGNTEAFF
>TRBJ1-3|NA|TRBV6-5|NA
TGTGCCAGCAGGGAATTCTCTGGAAACACCATATATTTT
CASREFSGNTIYF
>TRBJ2-2|NA|TRBV11-2|NA
TGTGCCAGCAGCTCAGAAGACCTGAACACCGGGGAGCTGTTTTTT
CASSSEDLNTGELFF
>TRBJ2-3|NA|TRBV18|NA
TGTGCCAGCTCACCACCCGCAGGGATCTTCATTGATACGCAGTATTTT
CASSPPAGIFIDTQYF
>TRBJ2-3|NA|TRBV13|TRBD2
TGTGCCAGCAGCTTATCTGGCAAAAGCGGGGGGACCTTGGATACGCAGTATTTT
CASSLSGKSGGTLDTQYF
>TRBJ2-1|NA|TRBV6-5|TRBD2
TGTGCCAGCAGGGCGGGAGGTACCTACAATGAGCAGTTCTTC
CASRAGGTYNEQFF
>TRBJ2-1|NA|TRBV7-2|TRBD2
TGTGCCAGCAGCTTCCTAGCGGGGGAATACAATGAGCAGTTCTTC
CASSFLAGEYNEQFF
>TRBJ1-3|NA|TRBV19|NA
TGTGCCAGTAGTGTGGAGCTCGGACAGATTGGAAACACCATATATTTT
CASSVELGQIGNTIYF
>TRBJ1-2|NA|TRBV2|TRBD1
TGTGCCAGCAATGGGAACAGGGGAGAGGGCTACACCTTC
CASNGNRGEGYTF
>TRBJ2-2|NA|TRBV9|NA
TGTGCCAGCAGCGGCCGTTGGAGCGCGAACACCGGGGAGCTGTTTTTT
CASSGRWSANTGELFF
>TRBJ1-5|NA|TRBV18|NA
TGTGCCAGCTCACCAAGTTCAGGATCCCATCAGCCCCAGCATTTT
CASSPSSGSHQPQHF
>TRBJ2-3|NA|TRBV2|NA
TGTGCCAGCAGTGAGGGTAGCGGAGATACGCAGTATTTT
CASSEGSGDTQYF